This T cell receptor beta chain emerged from a study of monozygotic twins with inflammatory bowel disease (dated by TCRdb to the late 2010s). As for the study more broadly: The complete study included about 30 monozygotic twin pairs: 19 IBD-discordant Danish pairs and nine German pairs, of which four were IBD-concordant and five were IBD-discordant. The search for disease-associated traits relied mainly on comparing, within discordant pairs, IBD patients with their genetically identical healthy co-twins. Each individual had, on average, about 151 000 unique TCRalpha sequences and 181 000 unique TCRbeta sequences available for analysis. Findings and caveats that apply to the study as a whole: Background noise and inter-individual variability may have been introduced into the repertoires by the differing immunosuppressive treatments among patients. TCRbeta repertoire diversity, by inverse Simpson index, was decreased in IBD patients compared with their healthy co-twins. Concordant and discordant twins showed no difference in repertoire similarity, possibly because of limited statistical power. The analysis was unable to tell apart different T cell subtypes. No single strong signal or clonotype linked to IBD turned up in the results, so the idea that one exists was not supported. Fewer clonotypes were shared with other individuals by IBD patients than by healthy twins, most markedly in patients showing signs of disease activity.

From each donor, a roughly 2.5 ml peripheral blood sample was drawn into PAXgene tubes and stored at -80 degrees C. Without any T cell sorting, total RNA was extracted from whole blood using the PAXgene blood miRNA kit on an automated QIAcube. Deep TCRalpha and TCRbeta repertoire profiling with unique molecular barcoding was performed on peripheral blood of monozygotic twin pairs concordant or discordant for inflammatory bowel disease. Smoking habits were recorded for all twin pairs, with individuals classified as current, former or never smokers. To prepare the library, 5' RACE was applied. Preparation of each TCR library used about 3,200 ng of total RNA. For each sample, cDNA synthesis was carried out in eight separate reactions using SMARTScribe reverse transcriptase. Unique molecular identifiers containing a 6-nucleotide sample barcode were introduced through template switching during cDNA synthesis. Two nested PCRs of approximately 16 and 10 cycles amplified the TCRalpha and TCRbeta cDNA, and bead purification followed each PCR. Before amplification, cDNA was treated with uracil DNA-glycosylase and purified using the QIAquick PCR purification kit. The second PCR was the step at which Illumina TruSeq-compatible adapters and sample-specific barcodes were added. Library quality and concentration were checked on TapeStation and Qubit, and libraries were pooled at 5 to 6.5 ng each. The pooled libraries were sequenced with 2 x 100 bp reads and custom sequencing primers on an Illumina HiSeq2500 single-index Rapid Run. As for how the authors treated the data: MiGEC version 1.2.6 was used for UMI-based consensus assembly to correct PCR and sequencing errors. MiXCR version 2.1.1 was used to carry out V(D)J alignment, clonotype assembly and CDR3 extraction. Gene usage, clonotype sharing and MAIT/NKT TCR abundance were normalised by analysing the top 1000, 10 000 and 20 000 clonotypes per sample. After downsampling to 27 000 UMIs, diversity was calculated as the inverse Simpson index using the vegan R package. Paired Mann-Whitney U tests were applied to discordant twin pairs, with Benjamini-Hochberg correction for multiple testing. TCRdb reprocessed the reads and provides one entry for every CDR3 protein sequence; no DNA is given. These V and J calls originate from TCRdb's pipeline instead of the authors' own analysis. This sample's table lists under 350,000 distinct CDR3 sequences. The ten most abundant clones make up 5.6% of the sample.

Per the germline V gene, SGHVS is the CDR1 and FNYEAQ is the CDR2. From cysteine to phenylalanine, the CDR3 is 15 amino acids long. The record lacks a DNA sequence. Concerning this clonotype: Its binding antigen is unknown.

The chain is encoded by TRBV7-6 joined to TRBJ2-3; the D call of TRBD2 rests on TCRdb alone, since no DNA is present to check it. The clonotype comes from a human donor with ulcerative colitis or Crohn's disease, or a healthy co-twin of an affected twin (not recorded which). What was sequenced was blood. The CDR3 sequence is CASSPPGTSGVTQYF. This CDR3, with the reference TRBV7-6 and TRBJ2-3 proteins standing in past its ends, gives the full variable domain GAGVSQSPRYKVTKRGQDVALRCDPISGHVSLYWYRQALGQGPEFLTYFNYEAQQDKSGLPNDRFSAERPEGSISTLTIQRTEQRDSAMYRCASSPPGTSGVTQYFGPGTRLTVL.